This TCR beta chain was documented in a study of blood T cells in healthy people across ages. The CDR3 runs to 14 residues. Trimming at V came to 6 bases and at J to 4 bases, leaving 8 bases not matched to a gene. The V gene's germline CDR1 is DFQATT and CDR2 SNEGSKA (reference sequence). Primed by a sample-barcoded 5' primer and a J-beta primer mix, a second PCR proceeded for roughly 6 to 12 cycles. Researchers report that a template-switch adaptor with 12 random nucleotides tagged each cDNA molecule. TCRdb reprocessed the 5' RACE reads with MiXCR, giving one entry per CDR3 protein. The table has 600,000 or so distinct CDR3 sequences, under 25% seen once; the top ten hold approximately 3.6%.

This receptor was identified in a man between 65 and 85 years old in good health. Sequenced material: blood. The chain couples TRBV20-1 to TRBJ1-2; 10 bases line up with TRBD1. DNA for the CDR3: TGCAGTGCCCCACAGACAGGGGGCTTCTATGGCTACACCTTC. It encodes CSAPQTGGFYGYTF.